These 8 T cell receptor beta chains share one sample of origin, sequenced in a study of blood T cell repertoires in COVID-19. The table came from immunoSEQ multiplex PCR; TCRdb's copy has only in-frame clones and leaves some out. The sample contains 30,000 to 35,000 clones, nearly 90% of which appear only once. Sequencing was done on a sample of peripheral blood. These receptors were collected from a man at least 80 years old with acute or convalescent COVID-19.

The genes are TRBV30 and TRBJ1-2, with D perhaps matching TRBD1 (5 bases). The CDR3 has 12 amino acids. Trimming stripped 7 bases from V and 4 bases from J, with 13 bases between. Germline V CDR1 and CDR2: GTSNPN, SVGIG (reference sequence). This chain's CDR3 is CASREMGYGYTF. The CDR3 DNA follows: TGTGCCTCCAGGGAAATGGGCTATGGCTACACCTTC.

The sample holds one count of this clone. The J gene is TRBJ2-6, the V gene TRBV28; TRBD2 might be the D (6 bases). The CDR3 has 16 residues. Germline assignment: CDR1 MDHEN and CDR2 SYDVKM. Trimming left V 8 bases short and J 5 bases short, with 19 bases between. CDR3 nucleotide sequence: TGTGCCAGCGGGCGGCTAGCGAACGTCTGGGCCAACGTCCTGACTTTC. As protein: CASGRLANVWANVLTF.

The rearrangement links TRBV12-3 or TRBV12-4 to TRBJ1-5, with D tentatively TRBD1 (5 bases). V was trimmed by 4 bases and J by 5 bases, leaving 9 bases between them. The CDR3 spans 13 residues. For the CDR3, the DNA is TGTGCCAGCAGTTGGGGGGGATATCAGCCCCAGCATTTT. As protein: CASSWGGYQPQHF.

The chain couples TRBV7-2 to TRBJ2-5, with 8 bases aligning to TRBD2. CDR1 is SGHTA, CDR2 FQGNSA, per germline. V trimming: 1 base; J trimming: 1 base; junction bases outside the gene matches: 2. The CDR3 runs to 15 residues. CDR3: CASSLGLAGQETQYF. The CDR3 DNA sequence: TGTGCCAGCAGCTTAGGGCTAGCGGGCCAAGAGACCCAGTACTTC.

The chain couples TRBV14 to TRBJ1-1; a possible D gene is TRBD1 (6 bases). CDR1 SGHDN and CDR2 FVKESK come from the germline V gene. CDR3 length equals 14 residues. V dropped 1 base and J dropped 7 bases, with 13 bases sitting between them. CDR3 DNA: TGTGCCAGCAGCCAAGTCCGGACAGTTAATGAAGCTTTCTTT. This encodes CASSQVRTVNEAFF. Filled out from reference TRBV14 and TRBJ1-1, the complete variable domain reads EAGVTQFPSHSVIEKGQTVTLRCDPISGHDNLYWYRRVMGKEIKFLLHFVKESKQDESGMPNNRFLAERTGGTYSTLKVQPAELEDSGVYFCASSQVRTVNEAFFGQGTRLTVV.

V gene TRBV2 combines with J gene TRBJ2-6; D ambiguous. V was shortened by 6 bases and J by 0 bases, with 6 bases between the two germline ends. The germline V gene has CDR1 SNHLY and CDR2 FYNNEI. The CDR3 sequence is 14 residues long. CDR3 sequence (DNA): TGTGCCAGCAGAGCAATCTCTGGGGCCAACGTCCTGACTTTC. Translating it yields CASRAISGANVLTF. Variable domain in full (rest from reference TRBV2 and TRBJ2-6): EPEVTQTPSHQVTQMGQEVILRCVPISNHLYFYWYRQILGQKVEFLVSFYNNEISEKSEIFDDQFSVERPDGSNFTLKIRSTKLEDSAMYFCASRAISGANVLTFGAGSRLTVL.

In its sample, this clone was seen a few times. The same CDR3 also results from other DNA sequences found in this sample. This chain connects TRBV14 to TRBJ1-4; 9 bases are shared with TRBD1. The germline gives CDR1 SGHDN, CDR2 FVKESK. This CDR3 has 16 amino acids. V lost 2 bases to trimming and J lost 0 bases; unmatched junction nucleotides: 1. The CDR3 region has the DNA TGTGCCAGCAGCCAACGACAGGGGGCAACTAATGAAAAACTGTTTTTT. Protein: CASSQRQGATNEKLFF.

This rearrangement joins TRBV7-7 to TRBJ2-1; no clear D. The CDR3 spans 13 residues. V lost 2 bases and J 6 bases, leaving 8 bases between the germline ends. The germline CDR1 and CDR2 sequences are SSHAT and FNYEAQ (reference sequence). The CDR3 DNA sequence: TGTGCCAGCAGCTTACACGGTCGCAATGAGCAGTTCTTC. Protein sequence: CASSLHGRNEQFF.